This T cell receptor beta chain was found in a study of cytomegalovirus exposure and HLA in healthy donors. Unrecorded immune exposure was likely among donors, who were nominally healthy when sampled. The PCR had 60 Vbeta and 13 Jbeta primers. Assay used: immunoSEQ multiplex PCR; TCRdb lists only in-frame clones, some missing. The data contain 160,000 or so clones, about 80% of them singletons. Study-wide results and caveats: Among TCR sequences, most were rare, though some public TCRs appeared in many donors. Previously analyzed data showed that most TCR beta V segments were productive at a frequency of about 90% or about 30%. Further analysis was carried out later, and it showed several of the most significant clusters appearing linked to common viral pathogens.

A word on this clone: The target antigen is unknown.

The germline CDR1 and CDR2 sequences are SGDLS and YYNGEE. Trimming took off 0 bases at V and 2 bases at J, with 11 bases between the two ends. This CDR3 contains 15 residues. Material: PBMCs. This chain joins TRBV9 and TRBJ1-1, with a weak D call TRBD1 (6 bases). The sequence came from a woman in her 50s in good health and CMV-seropositive. This CDR3 is CASSVEGGGNTEAFF. CDR3 sequence (DNA): TGTGCCAGCAGCGTAGAGGGGGGGGGTAACACTGAAGCTTTCTTT.